This T cell receptor beta chain originates from a study of blood T cell repertoires in COVID-19. Profiled with immunoSEQ multiplex PCR; TCRdb holds only in-frame clones, not every one. This table holds 300,000 to 400,000 clones, 80% to 90% found once. The ends were cut back, 3 bases at V and 6 bases at J, with 18 bases in the middle. The germline V gene has CDR1 SEHNR and CDR2 FQNEAQ (reference sequence). This CDR3 has 15 residues. Sequenced material: PBMCs or T cells enriched from blood (not recorded which). The chain joins TRBV7-9 to TRBJ2-7; D is possibly TRBD2 (6 bases). The receptor was derived from a woman between 40 and 50 years old with acute COVID-19. CDR3 sequence (DNA): TGTGCCAGCAGCTTGGCCGGGCGGGATCACGGCGAGCAGTACTTC. The encoded protein is CASSLAGRDHGEQYF.